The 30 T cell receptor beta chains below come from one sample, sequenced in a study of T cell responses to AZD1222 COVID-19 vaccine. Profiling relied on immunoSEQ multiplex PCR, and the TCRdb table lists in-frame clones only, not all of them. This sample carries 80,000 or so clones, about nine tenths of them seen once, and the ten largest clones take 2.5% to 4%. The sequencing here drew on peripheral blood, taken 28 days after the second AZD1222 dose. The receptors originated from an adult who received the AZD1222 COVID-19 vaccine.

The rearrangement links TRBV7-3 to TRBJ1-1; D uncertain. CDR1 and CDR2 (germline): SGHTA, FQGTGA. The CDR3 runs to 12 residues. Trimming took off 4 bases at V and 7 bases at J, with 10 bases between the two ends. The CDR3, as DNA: TGTGCCAGCAGCTCTCTCGACGGTGAAGCTTTCTTT. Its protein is CASSSLDGEAFF.

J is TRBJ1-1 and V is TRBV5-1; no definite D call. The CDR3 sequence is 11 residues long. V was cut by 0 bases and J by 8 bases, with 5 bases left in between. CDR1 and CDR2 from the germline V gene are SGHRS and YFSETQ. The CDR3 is CASSLDAEAFF. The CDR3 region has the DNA TGCGCCAGCAGCTTGGATGCAGAAGCTTTCTTT.

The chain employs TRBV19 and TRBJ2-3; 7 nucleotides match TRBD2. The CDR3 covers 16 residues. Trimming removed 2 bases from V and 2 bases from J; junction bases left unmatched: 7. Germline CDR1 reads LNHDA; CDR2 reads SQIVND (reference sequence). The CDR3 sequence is CASSITGGGTTDTQYF. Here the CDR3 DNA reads TGTGCCAGTAGTATAACGGGAGGAGGGACCACAGATACGCAGTATTTT.

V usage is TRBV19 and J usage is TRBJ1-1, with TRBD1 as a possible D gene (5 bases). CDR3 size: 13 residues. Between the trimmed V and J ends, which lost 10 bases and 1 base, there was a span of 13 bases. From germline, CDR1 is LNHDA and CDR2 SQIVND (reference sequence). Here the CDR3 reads CATMTVGNTEAFF. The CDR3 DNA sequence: TGTGCCACCATGACAGTCGGGAACACTGAAGCTTTCTTT.

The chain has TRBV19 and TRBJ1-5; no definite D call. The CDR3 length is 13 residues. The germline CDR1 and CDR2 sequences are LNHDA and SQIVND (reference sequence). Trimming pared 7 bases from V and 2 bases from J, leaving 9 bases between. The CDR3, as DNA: TGTGCCAGTACCATCGGGGGCAATCAGCCCCAGCATTTT. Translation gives CASTIGGNQPQHF.

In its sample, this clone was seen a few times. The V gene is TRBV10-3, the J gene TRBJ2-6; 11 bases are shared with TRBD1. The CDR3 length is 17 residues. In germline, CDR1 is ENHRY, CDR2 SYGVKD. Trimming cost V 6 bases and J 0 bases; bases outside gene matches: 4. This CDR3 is CAIRPGQGVSGANVLTF. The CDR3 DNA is TGTGCCATCAGGCCGGGACAGGGGGTCTCTGGGGCCAACGTCCTGACTTTC.

The CDR3 region is CASSGLGQAIRSPLHF. In DNA, the CDR3 is TGTGCCAGCAGTGGGCTAGGGCAAGCAATTCGTTCACCCCTCCACTTT. The chain is built from TRBV2 and TRBJ1-6; D is unclear. CDR3 length: 16 amino acids. The germline gives CDR1 SNHLY, CDR2 FYNNEI. V shed 4 bases and J shed 9 bases, with 19 bases lying between them.

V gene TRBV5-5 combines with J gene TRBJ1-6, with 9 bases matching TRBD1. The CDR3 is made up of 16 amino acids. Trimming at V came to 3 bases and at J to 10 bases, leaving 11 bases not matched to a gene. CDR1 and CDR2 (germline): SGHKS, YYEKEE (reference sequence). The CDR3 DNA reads TGTGCCAGCAGCTCGGCTTGGGGACAGGGAGGATCACCCCTCCACTTT. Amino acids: CASSSAWGQGGSPLHF.

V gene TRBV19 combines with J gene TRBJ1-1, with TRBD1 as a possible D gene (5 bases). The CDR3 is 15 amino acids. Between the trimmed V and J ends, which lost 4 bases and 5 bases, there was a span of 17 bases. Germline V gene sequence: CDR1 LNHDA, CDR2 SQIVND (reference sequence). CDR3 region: CASSTGDLGGTEAFF. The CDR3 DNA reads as TGTGCCAGTAGTACCGGGGACCTCGGGGGGACTGAAGCTTTCTTT.

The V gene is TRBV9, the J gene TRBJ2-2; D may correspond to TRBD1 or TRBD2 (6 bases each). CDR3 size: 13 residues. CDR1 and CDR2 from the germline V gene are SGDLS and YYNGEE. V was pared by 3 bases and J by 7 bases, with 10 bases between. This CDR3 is CASSAEGGGELFF. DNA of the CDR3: TGTGCCAGCAGCGCCGAGGGGGGCGGGGAGCTGTTTTTT.

The CDR3 nucleotides are TGTGCCAGCAGTGGACACTATGGGGAAAAACTGTTTTTT. Amino acid sequence: CASSGHYGEKLFF. The chain uses TRBV12-3 or TRBV12-4 and TRBJ1-4, with a weak D call TRBD1 (5 bases). This CDR3 has 13 amino acids. Trimming took off 5 bases at V and 8 bases at J, with 12 bases between the two ends.

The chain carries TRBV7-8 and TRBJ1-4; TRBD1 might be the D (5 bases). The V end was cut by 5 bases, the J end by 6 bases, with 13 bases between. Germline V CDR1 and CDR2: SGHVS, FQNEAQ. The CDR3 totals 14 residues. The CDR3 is CASSRRREDEKLFF. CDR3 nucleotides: TGTGCCAGCAGCCGGCGCAGGGAAGATGAAAAACTGTTTTTT.

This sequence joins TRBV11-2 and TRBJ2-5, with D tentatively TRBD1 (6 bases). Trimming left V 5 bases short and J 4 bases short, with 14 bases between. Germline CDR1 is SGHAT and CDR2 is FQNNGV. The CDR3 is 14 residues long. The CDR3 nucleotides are TGTGCCAGCAGCCGTAGACAGGTTGGAGAGACCCAGTACTTC. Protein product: CASSRRQVGETQYF.

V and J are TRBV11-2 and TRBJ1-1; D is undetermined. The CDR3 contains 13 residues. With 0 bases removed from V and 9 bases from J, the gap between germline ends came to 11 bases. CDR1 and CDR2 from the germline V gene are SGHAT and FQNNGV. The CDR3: CASSLETQPKAFF. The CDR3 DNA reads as TGTGCCAGCAGCTTAGAGACGCAGCCTAAAGCTTTCTTT.

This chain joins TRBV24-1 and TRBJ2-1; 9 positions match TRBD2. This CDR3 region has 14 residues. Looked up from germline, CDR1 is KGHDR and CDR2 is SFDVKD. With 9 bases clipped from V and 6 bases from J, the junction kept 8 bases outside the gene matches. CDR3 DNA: TGTGCCACCTCCGCTAGCGGGACCTTCAATGAGCAGTTCTTC. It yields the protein CATSASGTFNEQFF.

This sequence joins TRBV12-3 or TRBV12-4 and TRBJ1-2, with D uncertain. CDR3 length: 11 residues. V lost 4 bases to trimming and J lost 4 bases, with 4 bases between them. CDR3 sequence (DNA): TGTGCCAGCAGTTCGCCCTATGGCTACACCTTC. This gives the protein CASSSPYGYTF.

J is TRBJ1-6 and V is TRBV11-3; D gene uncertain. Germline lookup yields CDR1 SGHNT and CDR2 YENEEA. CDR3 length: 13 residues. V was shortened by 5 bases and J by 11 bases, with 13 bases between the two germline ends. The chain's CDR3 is CASSASTMTPLHF. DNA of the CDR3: TGTGCCAGCAGCGCTTCAACAATGACACCCCTCCACTTT.

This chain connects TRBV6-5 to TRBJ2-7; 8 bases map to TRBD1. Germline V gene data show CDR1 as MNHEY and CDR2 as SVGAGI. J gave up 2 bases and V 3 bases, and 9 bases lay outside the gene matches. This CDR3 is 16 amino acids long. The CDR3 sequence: CASSYSRDRSTYEQYF. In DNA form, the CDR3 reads TGTGCCAGCAGTTATTCCCGGGACAGGAGTACCTACGAGCAGTACTTC.

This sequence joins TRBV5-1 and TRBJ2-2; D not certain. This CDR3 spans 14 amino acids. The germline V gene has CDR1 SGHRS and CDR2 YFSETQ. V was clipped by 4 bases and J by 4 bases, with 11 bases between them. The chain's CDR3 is CASSAIIFTGELFF. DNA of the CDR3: TGCGCCAGCAGCGCAATAATTTTCACCGGGGAGCTGTTTTTT. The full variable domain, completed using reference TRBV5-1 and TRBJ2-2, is KAGVTQTPRYLIKTRGQQVTLSCSPISGHRSVSWYQQTPGQGLQFLFEYFSETQRNKGNFPGRFSGRQFSNSRSEMNVSTLELGDSALYLCASSAIIFTGELFFGEGSRLTVL.

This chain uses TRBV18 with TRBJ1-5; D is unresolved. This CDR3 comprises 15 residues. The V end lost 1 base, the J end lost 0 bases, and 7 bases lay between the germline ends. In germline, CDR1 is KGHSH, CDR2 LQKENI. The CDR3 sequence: CASSPLQNSNQPQHF. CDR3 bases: TGTGCCAGCTCACCACTGCAGAATAGCAATCAGCCCCAGCATTTT.

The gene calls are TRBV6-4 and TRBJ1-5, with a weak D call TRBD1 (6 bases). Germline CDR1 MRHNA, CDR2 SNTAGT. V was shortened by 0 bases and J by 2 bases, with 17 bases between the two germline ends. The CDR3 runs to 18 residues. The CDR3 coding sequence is TGTGCCAGCAGTGACTCGCCCGGAAGACAGGAATGCAATCAGCCCCAGCATTTT. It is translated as CASSDSPGRQECNQPQHF.

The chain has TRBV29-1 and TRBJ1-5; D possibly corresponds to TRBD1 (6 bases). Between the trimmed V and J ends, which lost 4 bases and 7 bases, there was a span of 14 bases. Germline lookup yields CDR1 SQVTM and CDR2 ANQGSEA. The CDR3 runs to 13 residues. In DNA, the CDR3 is TGCAGCGTTGCCGAGGGGGTGAGCCAGCCCCAGCATTTT. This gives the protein CSVAEGVSQPQHF.

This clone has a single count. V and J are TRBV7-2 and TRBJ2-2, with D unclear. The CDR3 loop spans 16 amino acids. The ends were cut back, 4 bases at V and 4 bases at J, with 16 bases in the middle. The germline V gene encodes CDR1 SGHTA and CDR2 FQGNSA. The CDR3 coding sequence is TGTGCCAGCAGCTCGCCCGTAGGGATGGGCACCGGGGAGCTGTTTTTT. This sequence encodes CASSSPVGMGTGELFF. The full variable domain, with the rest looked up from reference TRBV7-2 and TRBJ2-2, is GAGVSQSPSNKVTEKGKDVELRCDPISGHTALYWYRQSLGQGLEFLIYFQGNSAPDKSGLPSDRFSAERTGGSVSTLTIQRTQQEDSAVYLCASSSPVGMGTGELFFGEGSRLTVL.

CDR3 nucleotide sequence: TGCAGTGCTAGAGCCGGGGCAAAGCAGTTCTTC. Translated: CSARAGAKQFF. This chain connects TRBV20-1 to TRBJ2-1; possibly TRBD1 or TRBD2 for D (5 bases each). The CDR3 sequence is 11 residues long. Germline V lookup: CDR1 DFQATT, CDR2 SNEGSKA (reference sequence). The germline V and J ends were trimmed by 1 base and 11 bases, with 9 bases remaining between them.

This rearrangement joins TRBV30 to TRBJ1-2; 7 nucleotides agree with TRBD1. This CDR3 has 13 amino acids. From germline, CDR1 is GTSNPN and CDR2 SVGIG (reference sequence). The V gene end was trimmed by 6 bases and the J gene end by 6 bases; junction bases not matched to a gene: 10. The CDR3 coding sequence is TGTGCCTGCAAAAGACAGGGAGTGAATGGCTACACCTTC. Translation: CACKRQGVNGYTF.

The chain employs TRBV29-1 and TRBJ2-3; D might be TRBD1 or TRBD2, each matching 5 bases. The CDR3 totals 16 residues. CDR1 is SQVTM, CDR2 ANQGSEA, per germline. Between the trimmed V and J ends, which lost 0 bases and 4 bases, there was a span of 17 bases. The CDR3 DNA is TGCAGCGTTGAAGATCCGGGGCGCAGAGTCCCAGATACGCAGTATTTT. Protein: CSVEDPGRRVPDTQYF.

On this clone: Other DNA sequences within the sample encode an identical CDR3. The CDR3: CASSLQGSYEQYF. In nucleotides, the CDR3 is TGTGCCAGCAGTTTACAGGGGTCCTACGAGCAGTACTTC. The V and J genes are TRBV12-3 or TRBV12-4 and TRBJ2-7; D possibly corresponds to TRBD1 (6 bases). Trimming shortened V by 2 bases and J by 1 base, and 6 bases separated the two germline ends. There are 13 residues in the CDR3.

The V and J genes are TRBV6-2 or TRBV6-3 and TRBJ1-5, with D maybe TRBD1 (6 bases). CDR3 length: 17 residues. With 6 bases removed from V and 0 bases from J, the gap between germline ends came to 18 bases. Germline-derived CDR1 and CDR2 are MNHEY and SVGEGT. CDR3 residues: CASSLRDISYSNQPQHF. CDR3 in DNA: TGTGCCAGCAGCCTCCGGGACATCAGTTATAGCAATCAGCCCCAGCATTTT.

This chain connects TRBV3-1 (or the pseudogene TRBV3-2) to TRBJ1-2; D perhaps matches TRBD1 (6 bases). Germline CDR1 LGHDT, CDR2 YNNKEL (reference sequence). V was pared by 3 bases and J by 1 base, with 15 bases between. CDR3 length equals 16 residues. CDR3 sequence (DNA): TGTGCCAGCAGCCAGGGGAGACAGGCCTTTAACTATGGCTACACCTTC. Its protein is CASSQGRQAFNYGYTF.

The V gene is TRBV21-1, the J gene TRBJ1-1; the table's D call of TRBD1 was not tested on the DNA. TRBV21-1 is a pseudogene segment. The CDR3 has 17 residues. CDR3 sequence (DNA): TGTGCCAGCAGCAAAATTCTGGAACAGGGGGGCCCCACTGAAGCTTTCTTT. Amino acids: CASSKILEQGGPTEAFF.